Sequencing of this T cell receptor beta chain was carried out in a study of CD8+ T cells in alopecia areata. The treatment was: oral pan-JAK inhibitor, 5-10 mg twice daily. The V and J ends lost 0 bases and 5 bases respectively, with 26 bases between them. The CDR3 is made up of 19 amino acids. The germline V gene encodes CDR1 LNHNV and CDR2 YYDKDF (reference sequence). The sequencing template was cDNA reverse transcribed from extracted RNA. Measured with immunoSEQ multiplex PCR; TCRdb has only the in-frame clones, and not every one. The profile shows more than 150,000 clones, around 50% of them singletons.

The TCR sequence derives from a human donor with alopecia areata. The material was CD8+ T cells sorted from blood, obtained at week 24, from a patient treated with tofacitinib. The V call is TRBV15, the J call TRBJ2-7; D is possibly TRBD1 (6 bases). The CDR3 DNA sequence: TGTGCCACCAGCAGAGATTTCGGTGCAGGGGCCTGGCTTTTGGACGAGCAGTACTTC. This encodes CATSRDFGAGAWLLDEQYF.